Listed below are T cell receptor beta chains from one sample, sequenced in a study of blood T cell repertoires in COVID-19. Here immunoSEQ multiplex PCR was the method, and the copy in TCRdb shows in-frame clones only, minus some. The table shows fewer than 30,000 clones, with 70% to 90% occurring only once. Sequencing was done on a sample of peripheral blood. The source is a woman older than 75 with COVID-19, enrolled during active disease. Each CDR3 is given with its conserved first and last residue. D genes are given only for firm matches. Not all rows give a size; the values are once, few, many and, for expanded clones, a class.

j_call,clone_size,v_call,d_call,cdr3_aa,cdr3_nt
TRBJ2-5,once,TRBV3-1/TRBV3-2,NA,CASSQVNTRVGGAQYF,TGTGCCAGCAGCCAAGTGAACACCCGGGTCGGAGGAGCCCAGTACTTC
TRBJ2-1,NA,TRBV9,TRBD1,CASSARQGWNEQFF,TGTGCCAGCAGCGCGAGACAGGGGTGGAATGAGCAGTTCTTC
TRBJ2-1,NA,TRBV20-1,TRBD2,CSASIQRGGLYNEQFF,TGCAGTGCTAGTATACAGCGGGGGGGCCTGTACAATGAGCAGTTCTTC
TRBJ1-5,NA,TRBV6-5,NA,CASTPGGIQPQHF,TGTGCCAGCACGCCCGGGGGGATACAGCCCCAGCATTTT
TRBJ2-1,once,TRBV12-3/TRBV12-4,TRBD2,CASSSRGDNEQFF,TGTGCCAGCAGTTCACGGGGGGACAATGAGCAGTTCTTC
TRBJ1-3,NA,TRBV7-9,NA,CASSPLDGLGVSGNTIYF,TGTGCCAGCAGCCCCCTGGACGGCTTAGGGGTTTCTGGAAACACCATATATTTT
TRBJ2-7,NA,TRBV19,TRBD1,CASSGRDSYEQYF,TGTGCCAGTAGCGGCCGGGACAGCTACGAGCAGTACTTC
TRBJ1-1,NA,TRBV5-1,TRBD1,CASSPRGQGEAEAFF,TGCGCCAGCAGCCCGCGAGGACAGGGGGAGGCTGAAGCTTTCTTT
TRBJ2-5,NA,TRBV25-1,TRBD2,CASSEFGGTSGAETQYF,TGTGCCAGCAGTGAATTCGGAGGGACTAGCGGGGCGGAGACCCAGTACTTC
TRBJ1-5,NA,TRBV6-1,NA,CASSEESDQPQHF,TGTGCCAGCAGTGAAGAGTCAGATCAGCCCCAGCATTTT
TRBJ2-3,NA,TRBV5-1,TRBD1,CASRLRDRHTDTQYF,TGCGCCAGCAGACTCCGGGACAGGCACACAGATACGCAGTATTTT
TRBJ2-2,NA,TRBV24-1,TRBD2,CATRGTTGELFF,TGTGCCACGCGGGGGACCACCGGGGAGCTGTTTTTT
TRBJ1-5,NA,TRBV3-1/TRBV3-2,NA,CASSQDVGANQPQHF,TGTGCCAGCAGCCAAGATGTGGGGGCCAATCAGCCCCAGCATTTT
TRBJ2-7,once,TRBV6-5,TRBD1,CASTTGTGITYEQYF,TGTGCCAGCACCACGGGGACAGGGATAACCTACGAGCAGTACTTC
TRBJ2-3,NA,TRBV10-3,TRBD2,CAISQRGGADTQYF,TGTGCCATCAGTCAGCGGGGAGGCGCAGATACGCAGTATTTT
TRBJ1-2,NA,TRBV3-1/TRBV3-2,NA,CASSQGNRAQDYGYTF,TGTGCCAGCAGCCAAGGGAACAGGGCGCAAGACTATGGCTACACCTTC
TRBJ1-4,NA,TRBV7-9,NA,CASSFGSATNEKLFF,TGTGCCAGCAGCTTTGGCAGTGCAACTAATGAAAAACTGTTTTTT
TRBJ2-5,NA,TRBV5-6,TRBD1,CASTNPGTEQETQYF,TGTGCCAGCACCAACCCCGGGACAGAGCAAGAGACCCAGTACTTC
TRBJ2-7,NA,TRBV28,NA,CASTRQIPGEQYF,TGTGCCAGCACGAGACAGATTCCTGGCGAGCAGTACTTC
TRBJ2-7,NA,TRBV2,TRBD1,CASSGQGGVYEQYF,TGTGCCAGCAGTGGACAGGGGGGAGTATACGAGCAGTACTTC